This T cell receptor (beta chain) was observed in a study (dated by TCRdb to 2015 to 2017). About the investigation overall: Whether tumor-infiltrating Tregs in breast cancer are recruited from blood Tregs or converted in situ from other CD4+ T cell subsets was tested.

This clonotype is identified as medium-sized (0.01 to 0.1%). No antigen is known for it. It has no much larger one-base neighbor in the sample; base qualities were not kept. Full-length TCR variable regions were amplified by 5' RACE PCR with constant-region reverse primers, followed by semi-nested PCR with Nested Universal Primer A. Using the ReliaPrep RNA Cell Miniprep System, total RNA was extracted, and the SMARTer RACE 5'/3' Kit was then used to reverse transcribe the RNA into 5'RACE-ready cDNA. Full-length TCR alpha and beta libraries were barcoded with multiplex adaptors and sequenced on an Illumina MiSeq. On the authors' methods: Sequencing data were pooled across the five patients for each of nine subset-tissue groups and compared by unsupervised clustering of TCR gene usage. The Morisita-Horn index was used to calculate repertoire similarity, with shared sequences weighted by how much each contributed to each repertoire. Using fastp trimming at Q25 and MiXCR clonotype assembly, TCRdb reanalyzed the public sequencing data and kept in-frame beta chains. Each CDR3 protein appears once, grouped with its most common genes and DNA. TCRdb's processing, not the study's, gives the V and J calls here. The table for this sample lists approximately 47,000 distinct CDR3 sequences; roughly 28% of them were counted only once. Roughly 1.9% of the sample is held by the ten biggest clonotypes.

To purify naive CD4+ T cells, the Miltenyi Naive CD4+ T Cell Isolation kit was used, and CD25 microbeads served to deplete Tregs. Tregs, naive and memory CD4+ T cells from tumor, blood and ipsilateral draining lymph nodes of a handful of breast cancer patients underwent full-length TCR alpha and beta sequencing. Ficoll density gradient centrifugation was used to isolate mononuclear cells from either lymph nodes or 50 ml of peripheral blood. Sorted cell populations were confirmed by FACS to exceed 90% purity. The CDR3 contains 15 residues, cysteine and phenylalanine counted. The DNA shown is the 45-base CDR3, in frame from base 1. Cut back by 4 bases and 5 bases, the V and J ends lie 15 bases apart. Based on the germline V gene, the CDR1 and CDR2 sequences are SGHRS and YFSETQ. Broad study findings and their caveats: The validation in the larger cohort was limited to a single TCR beta V-J rearrangement instead of whole repertoires. The greatest overlap of tumor-infiltrating Treg TCR alpha and beta sequences was observed with tumor naive CD4+ T cells, followed by blood naive CD4+ T cells. In terms of TCR gene usage, tumor memory CD4+ T cells clustered together with blood and lymph node memory CD4+ cells, as well as with lymph node naive CD4+ cells.

The chain is made from TRBV5-1 and TRBJ2-2; possibly the D gene is TRBD2, per 6 matching bases. The receptor comes from a female donor with breast cancer. Sequencing input: naive CD4+ T cells sorted from blood. What this sample's cell subset or site label stands for: naive CD4+ T cells, CD4+CD45RA+CD25-. The CDR3 protein sequence reads: CASSLRDSRTGELFF. The bases are TGCGCCAGCAGCCTTCGGGACTCACGAACCGGGGAGCTGTTTTTT.